This T cell receptor beta chain comes out of a study of blood T cell repertoires in COVID-19. Trimming cost V 5 bases and J 8 bases; bases outside gene matches: 5. CDR3 length: 12 amino acids. From germline, CDR1 is SNHLY and CDR2 FYNNEI. Sequencing was performed with immunoSEQ multiplex PCR; in TCRdb, only in-frame clones are kept and a portion is missing. The sample lists 160,000 or so clones, under 90% occurring once. Which cohort a participant joined came from the clinical history participants gave. This TCR was sampled from a woman between 55 and 75 years old who had recovered from COVID-19. The chain has TRBV2 and TRBJ1-2; 7 nucleotides line up with TRBD1. The source material was PBMCs or T cells enriched from blood (not recorded which). Here the CDR3 reads CASSRQGWGYTF. The DNA for the CDR3 is TGTGCCAGCAGTCGACAGGGTTGGGGCTACACCTTC.